This section outlines one T cell receptor beta chain sequence together with its context. This sample stems from a study of shared clonotypes between healthy human individuals. In the naive CD8 group, cells lacked CD45RO and were positively selected for CCR7, so terminally differentiated effector memory CD45RA+ cells were left out. The germline CDR1 and CDR2 sequences are GTSNPN and SVGIG (reference sequence). The V and J ends lost 2 bases and 0 bases respectively, with 12 bases between them. This CDR3 has 15 residues. Only in-frame clones appear in the TCRdb table, and some are missing; sequencing was by immunoSEQ multiplex PCR. The repertoire has 560,000 or so clones, 95% to 96% of them found once; the top ten carry approximately 0.12%.

V gene TRBV30 combines with J gene TRBJ2-3, with D possibly being TRBD2 (5 bases). This clonotype was sampled from a woman in her twenties or thirties in good health. Sequencing was carried out using naive CD8+ T cells sorted from blood. CDR3 sequence (DNA): TGTGCCTGGAGTTACGGGGTCCCAAGCACAGATACGCAGTATTTT. Translating it yields CAWSYGVPSTDTQYF.